Listed below are T cell receptor beta chains from one sample, sequenced in a study of cytomegalovirus exposure and HLA in healthy donors. Method: immunoSEQ multiplex PCR; TCRdb's copy keeps in-frame clones and lacks some. The sample contains about 120,000 clones, roughly 89% of which appear only once. The sequenced sample consisted of PBMCs. These TCRs come from a woman younger than 30 in good health and CMV-seronegative. Both conserved end residues are part of each CDR3. Each record gives: V gene, CDR3 length, clone size, D gene, J gene, CDR3 protein, CDR3 DNA. A D gene is named only where the DNA matches it firmly. The size of a clone is reported for some rows only, either as once, few or many, or as a class for expanded clones.

TRBV5-6	15	.	.	TRBJ2-1	CASTRGTGAYNEQFF	TGTGCCAGCACGCGGGGGACAGGTGCCTACAATGAGCAGTTCTTC
TRBV11-2	18	.	.	TRBJ2-6	CASNLGATGSSGANVLTF	TGTGCCAGCAACCTGGGGGCCACGGGCTCCTCTGGGGCCAACGTCCTGACTTTC
TRBV6-5	16	.	.	TRBJ1-1	CASSYSIGGAGTEAFF	TGTGCCAGCAGTTACTCGATCGGGGGGGCGGGCACTGAAGCTTTCTTT
TRBV7-2	17	.	.	TRBJ2-5	CASTPFGDGHVEETQYF	TGTGCCAGCACCCCTTTCGGAGATGGACACGTAGAAGAGACCCAGTACTTC
TRBV30	16	.	TRBD1	TRBJ1-6	CAWSVRQGRPNSPLHF	TGTGCCTGGAGTGTACGACAGGGACGTCCTAATTCACCCCTCCACTTT
TRBV19	15	.	TRBD2	TRBJ2-1	CASSSTSGSGSEQFF	TGTGCCAGTAGTAGCACTAGCGGGAGCGGTAGTGAGCAGTTCTTC
TRBV27	15	.	.	TRBJ1-5	CASSWGGKGDQPQHF	TGTGCCAGCAGTTGGGGGGGAAAAGGGGATCAGCCCCAGCATTTT
TRBV7-9	12	.	TRBD1	TRBJ1-1	CASSPGQGKAFF	TGTGCCAGCAGCCCTGGACAGGGGAAAGCTTTCTTT
TRBV18	17	once	.	TRBJ2-6	CASSPEAHSSGANVLTF	TGTGCCAGCTCACCGGAGGCCCATAGCTCTGGGGCCAACGTCCTGACTTTC
TRBV5-8	16	.	.	TRBJ2-2	CASSLVYGTLPGELFF	TGTGCCAGCAGCTTGGTATATGGGACACTGCCCGGGGAGCTGTTTTTT
TRBV6-1	14	.	TRBD1	TRBJ1-3	CASSVTGAHDTIYF	TGTGCCAGCAGCGTGACAGGGGCCCACGACACCATATATTTT
TRBV28	15	few	TRBD1	TRBJ1-2	CASQTGGGDRYGYTF	TGTGCCAGCCAGACAGGGGGCGGAGATCGCTATGGCTACACCTTC
TRBV7-2	15	.	.	TRBJ2-7	CASSLVQVGSYEQYF	TGTGCCAGCAGCTTAGTACAGGTTGGCTCCTACGAGCAGTACTTC
TRBV25-1	15	few	.	TRBJ1-2	CASSESPDRSYGYTF	TGTGCCAGCAGTGAATCCCCCGACAGGTCTTATGGCTACACCTTC
TRBV11-2	16	.	.	TRBJ2-7	CASSQELDSLTYEQYF	TGTGCCAGCAGCCAAGAACTGGACAGCCTGACCTACGAGCAGTACTTC
TRBV6-5	15	.	TRBD1	TRBJ1-2	CASSPGTGGDYGYTF	TGTGCCAGCAGTCCCGGGACAGGGGGCGACTATGGCTACACCTTC
TRBV29-1	15	.	TRBD1	TRBJ1-3	CSVEGQGANGNTIYF	TGCAGCGTTGAGGGACAGGGGGCGAATGGAAACACCATATATTTT
TRBV30	12	.	TRBD1	TRBJ1-3	CAWGTGANTIYF	TGTGCCTGGGGGACAGGGGCAAACACCATATATTTT
TRBV4-3	19	.	TRBD2	TRBJ2-1	CASSQKNGLAGGTYNEQFF	TGCGCCAGCAGCCAAAAAAACGGACTAGCGGGAGGAACCTACAATGAGCAGTTCTTC
TRBV29-1	15	.	.	TRBJ2-5	CSVERHQGPAETQYF	TGCAGCGTTGAGAGACATCAGGGCCCCGCAGAGACCCAGTACTTC
TRBV6-5	13	once	.	TRBJ2-7	CASSSEGAYEQYF	TGTGCCAGCAGTTCAGAGGGTGCCTACGAGCAGTACTTC
TRBV6-6	14	.	TRBD2	TRBJ2-1	CASSYKREGREQFF	TGTGCCAGCAGTTATAAACGGGAGGGCCGCGAGCAGTTCTTC
TRBV29-1	13	.	.	TRBJ1-1	CSVEDVGSTEAFF	TGCAGCGTTGAAGACGTGGGGAGCACTGAAGCTTTCTTT
TRBV7-2	13	.	TRBD1	TRBJ2-7	CASSYRGNYEQYF	TGTGCCAGCAGCTACAGGGGTAACTACGAGCAGTACTTC
TRBV29-1	12	.	TRBD1	TRBJ2-7	CSVRGGAYEQYF	TGCAGCGTTAGAGGGGGCGCCTACGAGCAGTACTTC
TRBV5-6	16	.	.	TRBJ2-3	CASRLGPGSTTDTQYF	TGTGCCAGCAGATTGGGACCGGGTAGTACTACAGATACGCAGTATTTT
TRBV29-1	15	.	TRBD2	TRBJ2-1	CSVVGLAGRYNEQFF	TGCAGCGTTGTGGGACTAGCGGGACGGTACAATGAGCAGTTCTTC
TRBV30	13	.	.	TRBJ2-5	CAWSLYHQETQYF	TGTGCCTGGAGTCTCTATCACCAAGAGACCCAGTACTTC
TRBV2	15	.	TRBD1	TRBJ2-2	CASNPGGLNTGELFF	TGTGCCAGCAATCCAGGGGGCTTAAACACCGGGGAGCTGTTTTTT
TRBV10-3	14	once	.	TRBJ1-5	CAISDAGAYQPQHF	TGTGCCATCAGTGACGCAGGGGCCTATCAGCCCCAGCATTTT
TRBV7-9	17	.	TRBD2	TRBJ2-1	CASSLLAGSSAYNEQFF	TGTGCCAGCAGCTTATTAGCGGGAAGTAGTGCCTACAATGAGCAGTTCTTC
TRBV5-1	13	.	.	TRBJ2-5	CASSLVMRETQYF	TGCGCCAGCAGCTTGGTTATGCGAGAGACCCAGTACTTC
TRBV27	17	.	.	TRBJ1-2	CASITSDKGVADYGYTF	TGTGCCAGCATAACGTCGGATAAGGGGGTTGCGGACTATGGCTACACCTTC